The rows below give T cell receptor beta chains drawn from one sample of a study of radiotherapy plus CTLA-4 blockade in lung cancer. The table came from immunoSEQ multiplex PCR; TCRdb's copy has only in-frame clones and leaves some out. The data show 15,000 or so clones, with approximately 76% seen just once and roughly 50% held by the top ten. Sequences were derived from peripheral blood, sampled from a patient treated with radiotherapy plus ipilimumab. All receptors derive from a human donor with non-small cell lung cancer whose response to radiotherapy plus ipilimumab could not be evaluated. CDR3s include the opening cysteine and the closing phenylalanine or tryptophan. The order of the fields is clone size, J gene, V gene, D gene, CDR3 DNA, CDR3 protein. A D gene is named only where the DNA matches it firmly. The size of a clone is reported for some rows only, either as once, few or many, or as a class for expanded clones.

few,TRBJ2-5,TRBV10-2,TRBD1,TGCGCCACCAGGACAGGTATACAAGAGACCCAGTACTTC,CATRTGIQETQYF
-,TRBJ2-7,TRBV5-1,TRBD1,TGCGCCAGCAGCGGAGGCGGGACAGGGGGCTTCTACGAGCAGTACTTC,CASSGGGTGGFYEQYF
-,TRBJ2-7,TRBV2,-,TGTGCCAGCAGTGGGGCAGGGGTTACGTACGAGCAGTACTTC,CASSGAGVTYEQYF
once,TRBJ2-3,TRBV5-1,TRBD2,TGCGCCAGCAGCTTGATGGCTAGCGGGACAACAGATACGCAGTATTTT,CASSLMASGTTDTQYF
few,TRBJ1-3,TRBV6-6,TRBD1,TGTGCCAGCAGGGGACAGACCTCTGGAAACACCATATATTTT,CASRGQTSGNTIYF
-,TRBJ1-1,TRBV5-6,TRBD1,TGTGCCAGCAGCCCCGTCAGGGGGACCACTGAAGCTTTCTTT,CASSPVRGTTEAFF
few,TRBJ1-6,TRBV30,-,TGTGCCTGGAGTAGGGCGGGGAACAATTCACCCCTCCACTTT,CAWSRAGNNSPLHF
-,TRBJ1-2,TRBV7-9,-,TGTGCCAGCAGCAATTCTGCCGGACTGGGCTATGGCTACACCTTC,CASSNSAGLGYGYTF
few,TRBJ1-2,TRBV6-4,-,TGTGCCAGCAGTGACCGGGGAGACCGGCTTTCTGGCTACACCTTC,CASSDRGDRLSGYTF
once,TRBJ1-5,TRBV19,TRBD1,TGTGCCAGTAGTAAACAGACAGGGACGGATCAGCCCCAGCATTTT,CASSKQTGTDQPQHF
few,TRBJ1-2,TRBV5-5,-,TGTGCCAGCAGCTTTCGGATCGGGGTAGGGTGGAACTATGGCTACACCTTC,CASSFRIGVGWNYGYTF
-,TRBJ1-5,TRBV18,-,TGTGCCAGCTCACCACCCAGCGGTCAGCCCCAGCATTTT,CASSPPSGQPQHF
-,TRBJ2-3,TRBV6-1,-,TGTGCCAGCCTTCAGTCAGATACGCAGTATTTT,CASLQSDTQYF
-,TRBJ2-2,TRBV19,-,TGTGCCAGTAGATTGGGGGGTTCGTCCGGGGAGCTGTTTTTT,CASRLGGSSGELFF
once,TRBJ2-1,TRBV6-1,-,TGTGCCAGCAGTGATTTCCGGGAGGAGCAGTTCTTC,CASSDFREEQFF
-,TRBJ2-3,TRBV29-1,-,TGCAGCGTTGGAGCTGGGGTCAGGGGCACAGATACGCAGTATTTT,CSVGAGVRGTDTQYF
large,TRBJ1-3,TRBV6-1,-,TGTGCCAGCAGTGAAGAAACAGGGCTTTCTGGAAACACCATATATTTT,CASSEETGLSGNTIYF
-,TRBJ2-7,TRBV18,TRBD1,TGTGCCAGCTCACCAGCCGGGACAGGGGTTTACGAGCAGTACTTC,CASSPAGTGVYEQYF
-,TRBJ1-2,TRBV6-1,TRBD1,TGTGCCAGCAGCTCCCGGGACAGGGGGCTCTATGGCTACACCTTC,CASSSRDRGLYGYTF
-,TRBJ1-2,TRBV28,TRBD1,TGTGCCAGCAGTTATATTCGGACAGGGGGCGGCTATGGCTACACCTTC,CASSYIRTGGGYGYTF
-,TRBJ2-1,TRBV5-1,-,TGCGCCAGCAGTCGGCCGGGAGCAGTTGGGCAGTTCTTC,CASSRPGAVGQFF
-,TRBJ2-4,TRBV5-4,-,TGTGCCAGCCCCGACGAGGGTGAGGCAAACATTCAGTACTTC,CASPDEGEANIQYF
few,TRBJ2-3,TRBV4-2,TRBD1,TGTGCCAGCAGCCAAGGGTACGGGACAGGGTGGACAGATACGCAGTATTTT,CASSQGYGTGWTDTQYF
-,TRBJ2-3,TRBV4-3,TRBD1,TGCGCCAGCAGCCAGGCAAACAGGGGCCCAGATACGCAGTATTTT,CASSQANRGPDTQYF
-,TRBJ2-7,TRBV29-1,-,TGCAGCGTTGGGGCAGGTTTGGTCTACGAGCAGTACTTC,CSVGAGLVYEQYF
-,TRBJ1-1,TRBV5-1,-,TGCGCCAGCAGCTTATTGGGACAGAACACTGAAGCTTTCTTT,CASSLLGQNTEAFF
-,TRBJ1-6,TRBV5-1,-,TGCGCCAGCAGCTTGGGACCGGGTGACAATTCACCCCTCCACTTT,CASSLGPGDNSPLHF
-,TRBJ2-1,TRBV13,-,TGTGCCAGCAAGGCTACAGGTATCTCCTACAATGAGCAGTTCTTC,CASKATGISYNEQFF